The T cell receptor beta chain under discussion was sequenced for a study of cytomegalovirus exposure and HLA in healthy donors. Study-wide findings and caveats: Some V segments could not be told apart, so they were left out, TRBV6-2 and TRBV6-3 among them. For TCR beta chains, V- and J-gene trimming was later linked to a missense DCLRE1C variant. Earlier analysis yielded a pattern in which most TCR beta V segments were productive about 90% or about 30% of the time.

The primer mix had 60 Vbeta and 13 Jbeta primers. The data were produced by immunoSEQ multiplex PCR, yet TCRdb's version contains in-frame clones alone and is incomplete. Here the sample spans some 160,000 clones, around four fifths being singletons. In regard to this clone: Its antigen is still unknown.

The CDR3 contains 15 residues. Trimming removed 1 base at V and 3 bases at J, with 13 bases between. The V gene's germline CDR1 is SSHAT and CDR2 FNYEAQ (reference sequence). Sequencing input: PBMCs. The TCR originated in a male donor in good health and CMV-seronegative. This sequence joins TRBV7-7 and TRBJ2-7; TRBD2 might be the D (6 bases). The CDR3 sequence: CASSLGGDSIYEQYF. CDR3 in DNA: TGTGCCAGCAGCTTAGGTGGGGACTCGATCTACGAGCAGTACTTC.